The text below deals with one T cell receptor beta chain. Its antigen is currently not known. The germline gene is not matched at one end of the junction; a read error may be the cause. The sample comes from a study of T cell repertoires in breast cancer (dated by TCRdb to about 2016). Context from the whole study: Tumors, lymph nodes and peripheral blood lymphocytes from breast cancer patients were profiled in the study, along with peripheral blood from healthy control donors. Most of the roughly 20 patient tumors analyzed for shared TCRs were ER+/PR+. Controls included nine healthy donors of an age range similar to the patients. Sequencing yielded on average around 500,000 sequences per sample and roughly 10 reads per input cell. The study reasoned that TCRs shared between breast cancer patients would target shared antigens, given breast cancer's low mutational burden and rare common mutations. Tumors and tumor-involved lymph nodes were minced and digested with Liberase and DNase, then filtered through 70-um and 40-um filters. Tumor-free lymph nodes were processed without enzymatic digestion, and Ficoll was used to separate blood samples. Study-wide findings and limitations: Emulsion RT-PCR was considered qualitative rather than quantitative, because transcript abundance and primer differences skewed the recovery of clones. Around 19 TCR pairs were shared across seven or more patient tumors and rarely found in control blood, suggesting possible tumor specificity. About fourfold more TCRs were shared with matched tumor repertoires by tumor-involved sentinel lymph nodes than by tumor-free nodes (7.7% versus 2%). Shared TCRs showed TRBV7 predominance, possibly reflecting tumor recognition or mispriming bias from eight TRBV7 primers. Shared TCRs were encoded by various nucleotide sequences, which suggests selection and expansion based on antigen. Genuine antitumor clones may have been missed because singleton TCRs were discarded and only part of each tumor was sampled.

The study used an expanded emulsion RT-PCR method with primers for all TCR V genes to analyze paired alpha-beta TCRs of CD8+ T cells. Before emulsion RT-PCR, CD8+ T cells were isolated using a CD8 positive selection kit and then incubated overnight in 8.5 to 10 IU/mL IL-2. Taken from the germline V gene, the CDR1 and CDR2 loops are SGHRS and YFSETQ. There are 16 amino acids in the CDR3, from cysteine to phenylalanine inclusive. Just the 48-base CDR3 DNA is kept, in frame starting at base 1. Library preparation employed emulsion pairing. Unpaired genes were suppressed by a second nested PCR containing blocking oligos, after which a third nested PCR added Illumina adaptors and barcodes. Each emulsion RT-PCR master mix held about 4,500-250,000 T cells and included C-region, Stepout and V-region primers. Emulsions were generated with the Micellula Emulsion and Purification Kit, and RT-PCR used Qiagen OneStep RT-PCR reagents. The pooled libraries were sequenced on an Illumina MiSeq using paired-end 2 x 250 reads. The authors processed their data as follows. Read pairs were joined in Galaxy and clipped at the engineered overlap into separate alpha and beta files, and reads that were not clipped were discarded. Alpha-beta pairs were assigned with CompleteTCR, a MiTCR-based pipeline that links chains sharing read cluster identifiers using an R script. TCR sequences observed only once, about 1-3.2%, were removed as potential sequencing errors. TCRdb reworked the public reads: Q25 trimming with fastp, MiXCR clone assembly, productive beta chains retained. Rows matching on CDR3 protein sequence are summarized as one entry with the most common DNA and genes. It is TCRdb's table, rather than the study itself, that gives the V and J calls and clone size. For this sample the table gives around 43,000 distinct CDR3 sequences, of which around 45% were detected only once. The top ten clonotypes cover around three fifths of the sample.

Recombination joined TRBV5-1 with TRBJ2-1, with TRBD2 identical over 12 junction bases. This clonotype was obtained from a pool of human donors with breast cancer or a healthy control (not recorded which). The sample consisted of CD8+ T cells. The CDR3 is CASTPNRLAGEGEQSF. DNA sequence: TGCGCCAGCACCCCCAACCGACTAGCGGGAGAGGGTGAGCAGTCCTTC.